A single T cell receptor (beta chain) is shown here with its context. This record belongs to a study of blood T cell repertoires in COVID-19. Across the study: Material from acute and convalescent COVID-19 was sourced from the United States, Italy and Spain. T cells, B-cell-depleted T cells, or PBMCs provided the cDNA or gDNA that served as material.

The CDR3 totals 11 residues. Germline V gene data show CDR1 as DFQATT and CDR2 as SNEGSKA (reference sequence). The ends lost 6 bases at V and 6 bases at J; junction bases unmatched: 4. Profiling relied on immunoSEQ multiplex PCR, and the TCRdb table lists in-frame clones only, not all of them. The table records about 150,000 clones, around 75% of them present only once. This sequence originates from a woman of 80 years or more with acute or convalescent COVID-19. Sequencing was carried out using peripheral blood. The gene calls are TRBV20-1 and TRBJ1-2, with 7 bases aligning to TRBD1. The CDR3 protein is CSALTGDGYTF. CDR3 nucleotides: TGCAGTGCACTAACAGGGGATGGCTACACCTTC.